This paragraph covers one T cell receptor (beta chain) sequence. The record originates from a study of blood T cell repertoires in COVID-19. Whole-study context: Samples came from the United States, Italy and Spain, spanning acute and convalescent COVID-19.

Germline lookup yields CDR1 LNHDA and CDR2 SQIVND (reference sequence). Losses at the gene ends were 3 bases for V and 7 bases for J; bases not matched to a gene: 8. The CDR3 is made up of 15 amino acids. Clones were read by immunoSEQ multiplex PCR, and TCRdb kept only the in-frame ones, dropping some. Found here are hundreds of thousands of clones, 75% to 90% of them singletons; the top ten hold 1.9%. This receptor was taken from a woman aged 25-40 years who had been exposed to COVID-19. The chain combines TRBV19 with TRBJ1-4; 7 nucleotides match TRBD1. The sample was PBMCs or T cells enriched from blood (not recorded which). The CDR3 reads CASSISSWDSEKLFF. CDR3 DNA sequence: TGTGCCAGTAGTATCTCTAGTTGGGACAGTGAAAAACTGTTTTTT.